One sample yielded the 13 T cell receptor beta chains listed below, sequenced in a study of CD8+ T cells in alopecia areata. TCR sequencing used cDNA made by reverse transcription of extracted RNA. Method: immunoSEQ multiplex PCR; TCRdb's copy keeps in-frame clones and lacks some. The repertoire consists of about 180,000 clones, with approximately 65% occurring once and the leading ten covering 10% to 12%. This sample comprised CD8+ T cells sorted from blood, obtained at week 0. These receptor sequences come from a human donor with alopecia areata.

V is TRBV9 and J is TRBJ1-6, with D unresolved. The CDR3 is made up of 13 amino acids. Trimming removed 4 bases from V and 9 bases from J, with 11 bases in between. CDR1 SGDLS and CDR2 YYNGEE come from the germline V gene. This chain's CDR3 is CASSSSPSSPLHF. Here the CDR3 DNA reads TGTGCCAGCAGCTCATCGCCGAGTTCACCCCTCCACTTT.

The chain joins TRBV4-1 to TRBJ2-7; perhaps TRBD1 as D (6 bases). The germline V and J ends were trimmed by 0 bases and 2 bases, with 8 bases remaining between them. This CDR3 contains 14 residues. Looked up from germline, CDR1 is MGHRA and CDR2 is YSYEKL. The CDR3 sequence is CASSQETGTYEQYF. CDR3 nucleotide sequence: TGCGCCAGCAGCCAAGAAACAGGGACCTACGAGCAGTACTTC.

The chain combines TRBV20-1 with TRBJ2-1; D assignment may be TRBD1 or TRBD2 (6 bases each). The CDR3 loop spans 11 amino acids. Germline V lookup: CDR1 DFQATT, CDR2 SNEGSKA (reference sequence). The ends were cut back, 3 bases at V and 9 bases at J, with 9 bases in the middle. CDR3 bases: TGCAGTGCTAGCGGGGGCGGTGAGCAGTTCTTC. Translation gives CSASGGGEQFF.

This clone was picked up a small number of times. The gene calls are TRBV7-9 and TRBJ2-1; D is possibly TRBD1 or TRBD2 (5 bases each). The length of the CDR3 is 17 residues. CDR1 and CDR2 from the germline V gene are SEHNR and FQNEAQ (reference sequence). The V gene lost 2 bases and the J gene lost 5 bases, with 19 bases spanning the gap. CDR3 DNA sequence: TGTGCCAGCAGCTTACTGTGGGGGTCACCTCTAAACAATGAGCAGTTCTTC. Translating it yields CASSLLWGSPLNNEQFF.

The J gene is TRBJ1-3, the V gene TRBV15; D is unresolved. V was clipped by 5 bases and J by 1 base, with 12 bases between them. CDR3 length equals 15 residues. Germline V gives CDR1 LNHNV, CDR2 YYDKDF (reference sequence). The CDR3 nucleotides read TGTGCCACCAGCCTGATCCAGAGTTCTGGAAACACCATATATTTT. Protein product: CATSLIQSSGNTIYF.

The chain carries TRBV5-1 and TRBJ1-2, with D uncertain. Looked up from germline, CDR1 is SGHRS and CDR2 is YFSETQ. V was cut by 0 bases and J by 5 bases, with 5 bases left in between. This CDR3 spans 12 amino acids. The CDR3 DNA reads TGCGCCAGCAGCTTGGCCTCGTATGGCTACACCTTC. Amino acids: CASSLASYGYTF.

The rearrangement joins TRBV11-2 to TRBJ1-5; D gene uncertain. Germline values: CDR1 SGHAT, CDR2 FQNNGV. V gave up 5 bases and J gave up 4 bases, with 9 bases separating them. CDR3 length: 13 residues. Here the CDR3 reads CASSAEQNQPQHF. Written as DNA, the CDR3 is TGTGCCAGCAGCGCGGAACAGAATCAGCCCCAGCATTTT.

This clone was seen more than once but under ten times. The CDR3, as DNA: TGCAGCGTTGAGGTGCAACAGATTAACACCGGGGAGCTGTTTTTT. Encoded protein: CSVEVQQINTGELFF. The V and J genes are TRBV29-1 and TRBJ2-2; no clear D. The length of the CDR3 is 15 residues. Germline assignment: CDR1 SQVTM and CDR2 ANQGSEA. Trimming removed 3 bases from V and 2 bases from J, with 13 bases in between.

This rearrangement joins TRBV13 to TRBJ2-5; TRBD1 aligns across 8 bases. This CDR3 has 14 amino acids. J lost 5 bases, V lost 5 bases, and 7 bases had no gene match. The germline gives CDR1 PRHDT, CDR2 FYEKMQ (reference sequence). The CDR3 nucleotides are TGTGCCAGCAGCGGCCAGGGGGCGAAGGAGACCCAGTACTTC. It codes for CASSGQGAKETQYF.

The rearrangement uses TRBV25-1 and TRBJ2-5; D uncertain. This CDR3 comprises 11 residues. V was clipped by 8 bases and J by 0 bases, with 4 bases between them. CDR1 MGHDK and CDR2 SYGVNS come from the germline V gene. CDR3 sequence reads: CASQYQETQYF. The CDR3 nucleotides read TGTGCCAGCCAGTACCAAGAGACCCAGTACTTC.

The J gene is TRBJ2-7, the V gene TRBV27; TRBD1 matches at 7 bases. The CDR3 length is 14 residues. Trimming at V came to 7 bases and at J to 3 bases, leaving 9 bases not matched to a gene. Germline loops: CDR1 MNHEY, CDR2 SMNVEV (reference sequence). The CDR3 here is CASNIRDRDYEQYF. The CDR3 DNA sequence: TGTGCCAGCAATATCCGGGACAGAGACTACGAGCAGTACTTC.

This clone showed up just once. The chain joins TRBV5-6 to TRBJ1-1, with a possible D match to TRBD1 (5 bases). CDR1 is SGHDT and CDR2 is YYEEEE in the germline V gene. This CDR3 is built from 14 residues. V was clipped by 7 bases and J by 4 bases, with 17 bases between them. The DNA for the CDR3 is TGTGCCAGCGGTTTATCGGGACGGGGCACTGAAGCTTTCTTT. The encoded protein is CASGLSGRGTEAFF. The complete variable domain, with remaining parts taken from reference TRBV5-6 and TRBJ1-1, reads DAGVTQSPTHLIKTRGQQVTLRCSPKSGHDTVSWYQQALGQGPQFIFQYYEEEERQRGNFPDRFSGHQFPNYSSELNVNALLLGDSALYLCASGLSGRGTEAFFGQGTRLTVV.

This chain links TRBV7-9 with TRBJ2-3, with D perhaps TRBD2 (5 bases). CDR1 and CDR2 from the germline V gene are SEHNR and FQNEAQ (reference sequence). V dropped 4 bases and J dropped 0 bases, with 11 bases sitting between them. The CDR3 runs 15 residues. The CDR3 here is CASSSRLPSTDTQYF. The CDR3 DNA is TGTGCCAGCAGCTCCAGACTACCTAGCACAGATACGCAGTATTTT.